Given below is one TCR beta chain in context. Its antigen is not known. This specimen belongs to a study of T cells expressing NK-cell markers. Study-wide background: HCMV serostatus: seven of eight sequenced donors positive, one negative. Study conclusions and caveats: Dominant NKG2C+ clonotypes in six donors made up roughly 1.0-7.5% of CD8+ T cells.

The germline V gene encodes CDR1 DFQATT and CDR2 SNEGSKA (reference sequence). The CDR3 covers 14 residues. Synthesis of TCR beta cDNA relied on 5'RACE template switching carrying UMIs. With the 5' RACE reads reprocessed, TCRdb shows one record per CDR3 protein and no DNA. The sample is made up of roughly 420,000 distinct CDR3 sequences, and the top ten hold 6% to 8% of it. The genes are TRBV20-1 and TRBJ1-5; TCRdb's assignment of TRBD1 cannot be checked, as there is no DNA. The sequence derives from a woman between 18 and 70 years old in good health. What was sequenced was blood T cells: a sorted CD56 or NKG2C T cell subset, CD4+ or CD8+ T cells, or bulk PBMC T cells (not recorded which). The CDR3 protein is CSASSRVDNQPQHF.